Shown below are 17 T cell receptor beta chains from a single sample sequenced in a study of cytomegalovirus exposure and HLA in healthy donors. Primers for the PCR totalled 60 Vbeta and 13 Jbeta. The method was immunoSEQ multiplex PCR; TCRdb's version includes in-frame clones alone and lacks a portion of them. Seen here are 130,000 or so clones, around 79% observed once, and the top ten hold 2% to 2.5%. Material for sequencing was PBMCs. All receptors come from a woman aged 40-49 years in good health and CMV-seropositive.

The V call is TRBV7-3, the J call TRBJ2-1, with TRBD2 identical over 7 bases. V lost 4 bases, J lost 5 bases, and 11 bases stayed unmatched. Germline V gives CDR1 SGHTA, CDR2 FQGTGA. The CDR3 loop spans 16 amino acids. CDR3 nucleotides: TGTGCCAGCAGCTACCTTGGGGGGGAACTCCACAATGAGCAGTTCTTC. This gives the protein CASSYLGGELHNEQFF.

This sequence joins TRBV2 and TRBJ2-3, with 7 bases matching TRBD1. Germline trimming cut 8 bases from V and 5 bases from J; bases unmatched to any gene: 4. The CDR3 totals 12 residues. Germline CDR1 reads SNHLY; CDR2 reads FYNNEI. The CDR3 sequence is CASSRGQDTQYF. For the CDR3, the DNA is TGTGCCAGCTCGAGGGGGCAAGATACGCAGTATTTT.

The chain is built from TRBV2 and TRBJ2-5; possibly TRBD2 for D (6 bases). The CDR3 sequence is 15 residues long. The germline V gene encodes CDR1 SNHLY and CDR2 FYNNEI. V gave up 6 bases and J gave up 2 bases, with 16 bases separating them. The CDR3 is CASSSGGTEQETQYF. The CDR3 DNA sequence: TGTGCCAGCAGCTCGGGCGGGACTGAACAAGAGACCCAGTACTTC.

A note on this clone: Other DNA sequences from this sample encode an identical CDR3 as well. This chain links TRBV5-1 with TRBJ1-1, with 10 bases lining up with TRBD1. The V segment lost 0 bases and the J segment 5 bases; nucleotides outside the gene matches: 1. Germline lookup yields CDR1 SGHRS and CDR2 YFSETQ. This CDR3 region has 14 residues. For the CDR3, the DNA is TGCGCCAGCAGCTTGGGGGGACAGGGGACTGAAGCTTTCTTT. Translation gives CASSLGGQGTEAFF.

The J gene is TRBJ2-3, the V gene TRBV5-1, with 8 bases aligning to TRBD2. The CDR3 has 16 residues. J was trimmed by 1 base and V by 10 bases; bases with no gene match: 14. CDR1 and CDR2 (germline): SGHRS, YFSETQ. The CDR3 coding sequence is TGCGCCGGCCACCCTTCTGGGCGGGGGGGCACAGATACGCAGTATTTT. Amino acid sequence: CAGHPSGRGGTDTQYF.

This rearrangement joins TRBV5-1 to TRBJ2-7; 9 bases are a match to TRBD2. V shed 4 bases and J 7 bases; nucleotides not matched to a gene: 9. This CDR3 is built from 14 residues. Germline V gene lookup returns CDR1 SGHRS and CDR2 YFSETQ. The CDR3 sequence: CASSVSGGTKEQYF. The CDR3 nucleotides read TGCGCCAGCAGCGTTAGCGGGGGAACAAAGGAGCAGTACTTC.

The chain combines TRBV28 with TRBJ2-2, with unresolved D. This CDR3 comprises 13 residues. The V end lost 2 bases, the J end lost 5 bases, and 6 bases lay between the germline ends. Looked up from germline, CDR1 is MDHEN and CDR2 is SYDVKM. The CDR3 protein is CASSLIITGELFF. The CDR3 DNA reads as TGTGCCAGCAGTTTAATCATTACCGGGGAGCTGTTTTTT.

This clone has a handful of counts. The V and J genes are TRBV6-1 and TRBJ1-5; 7 bases line up with TRBD1. The germline gives CDR1 MNHNS, CDR2 SASEGT. V gave up 7 bases and J gave up 3 bases; unmatched junction bases: 6. CDR3 length equals 14 residues. In DNA form, the CDR3 reads TGTGCCAGCACAGACGGGACAGACAATCAGCCCCAGCATTTT. It specifies CASTDGTDNQPQHF.

The table lists this clone with a count of one. This sample includes further DNA sequences coding for the same CDR3. V gene TRBV7-2 combines with J gene TRBJ2-1; unclear D gene. Germline-derived CDR1 and CDR2 are SGHTA and FQGNSA. CDR3 length: 12 amino acids. V was clipped by 5 bases and J by 3 bases, with 5 bases between them. The CDR3 nucleotides read TGTGCCAGCAGCCCTAACTACAATGAGCAGTTCTTC. Its translation is CASSPNYNEQFF.

On this clone: The CDR3 does not close with the conserved phenylalanine or tryptophan, likely indicating a read error. This chain joins TRBV7-6 and TRBJ2-7; 7 bases fit TRBD1. Germline CDR1 reads SGHVS; CDR2 reads FNYEAQ. This CDR3 spans 16 amino acids. V shed 0 bases, J shed 4 bases, and the junction held 9 bases outside the gene matches. The CDR3 coding sequence is TGTGCCAGCAGCTTAGCGCGGGCAGGGGGTGTATACGAGCAGTACCTC. It translates to CASSLARAGGVYEQYL.

The rearrangement joins TRBV11-3 to TRBJ2-5, with D possibly matching TRBD2 (6 bases). CDR3 length: 16 amino acids. V was cut by 5 bases and J by 5 bases, with 21 bases left in between. Germline V gene sequence: CDR1 SGHNT, CDR2 YENEEA. CDR3 sequence reads: CASSTGLKHPGETQYF. CDR3 nucleotide sequence: TGTGCCAGCAGCACGGGACTGAAACACCCGGGGGAGACCCAGTACTTC.

The rearrangement links TRBV30 to TRBJ2-1, with D possibly TRBD2 on 5 matching bases. This CDR3 is built from 15 residues. Germline assignment: CDR1 GTSNPN and CDR2 SVGIG (reference sequence). Trimming removed 4 bases at V and 4 bases at J, with 17 bases between. The CDR3 spells CAWINGGSTYNEQFF. DNA for the CDR3: TGTGCCTGGATAAACGGTGGGAGCACTTACAATGAGCAGTTCTTC.

The rearrangement links TRBV9 to TRBJ2-7, with 12 bases lining up with TRBD1. From germline, CDR1 is SGDLS and CDR2 YYNGEE. J gave up 7 bases and V 2 bases, and 7 bases lay outside the gene matches. This CDR3 contains 15 residues. The CDR3 DNA follows: TGTGCCAGCAGCGTTGAGGGACAGGGGGCGCGAGAGCAGTACTTC. Its protein product is CASSVEGQGAREQYF.

This clone was detected a few times. The chain employs TRBV28 and TRBJ2-1; 10 bases fit TRBD2. The junction had 14 bases not matched to a gene; V was cut back by 7 bases and J by 8 bases. Germline V gene lookup returns CDR1 MDHEN and CDR2 SYDVKM. The CDR3 covers 16 residues. Here the CDR3 reads CASKPGASGGEDEQFF. As DNA, the CDR3 is TGTGCCAGCAAACCTGGGGCTAGCGGGGGAGAGGATGAGCAGTTCTTC.

This clone was counted between two and nine times. The rearrangement links TRBV30 to TRBJ2-3; a weak D match, TRBD2 (5 bases). Trimming stripped 3 bases from V and 1 base from J, with 11 bases between. CDR1 and CDR2 (germline): GTSNPN, SVGIG (reference sequence). This CDR3 contains 14 residues. As DNA, the CDR3 is TGTGCCTGGAGGAGCGGCGGACGCACAGATACGCAGTATTTT. Encoded protein: CAWRSGGRTDTQYF.

The rearrangement joins TRBV7-8 to TRBJ1-1; 7 bases map to TRBD1. The CDR3 contains 16 residues. Germline V gene data show CDR1 as SGHVS and CDR2 as FQNEAQ. Trimming cost V 4 bases and J 2 bases; bases outside gene matches: 10. The CDR3 is CASSSRPRQGNTEAFF. CDR3 in DNA: TGTGCCAGCAGCTCCAGACCCCGACAGGGTAACACTGAAGCTTTCTTT.

V is TRBV11-2 and J is TRBJ2-5, with TRBD2 identical over 14 bases. CDR1 and CDR2 (germline): SGHAT, FQNNGV. After removal of 4 bases from V and 5 bases from J, the junction contained 9 bases not matched to a gene. This CDR3 is 17 amino acids long. The CDR3 sequence is CASSSGGLAGVRETQYF. In DNA form, the CDR3 reads TGTGCCAGCAGCTCCGGGGGACTAGCGGGAGTCAGGGAGACCCAGTACTTC.